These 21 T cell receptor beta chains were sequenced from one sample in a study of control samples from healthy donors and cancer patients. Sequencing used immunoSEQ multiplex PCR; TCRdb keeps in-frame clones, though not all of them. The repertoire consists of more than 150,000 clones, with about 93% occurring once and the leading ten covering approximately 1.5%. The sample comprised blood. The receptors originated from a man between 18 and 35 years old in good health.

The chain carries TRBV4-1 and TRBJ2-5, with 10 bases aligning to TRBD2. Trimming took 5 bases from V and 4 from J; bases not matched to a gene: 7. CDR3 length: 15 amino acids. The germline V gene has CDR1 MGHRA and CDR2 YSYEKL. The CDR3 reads CASSVTERGGETQYF. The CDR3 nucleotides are TGCGCCAGCAGCGTAACCGAGCGGGGGGGAGAGACCCAGTACTTC.

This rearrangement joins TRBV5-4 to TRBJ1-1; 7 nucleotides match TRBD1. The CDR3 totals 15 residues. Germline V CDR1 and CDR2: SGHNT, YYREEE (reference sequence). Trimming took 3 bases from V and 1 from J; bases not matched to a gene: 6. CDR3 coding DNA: TGTGCCAGCAGCTCTTGGGCAGGGGGGAACACTGAAGCTTTCTTT. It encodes CASSSWAGGNTEAFF.

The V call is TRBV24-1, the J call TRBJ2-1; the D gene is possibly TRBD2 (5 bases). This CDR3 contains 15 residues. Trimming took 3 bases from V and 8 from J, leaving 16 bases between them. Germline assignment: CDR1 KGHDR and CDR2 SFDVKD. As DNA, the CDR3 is TGTGCCACCAGTGATGAGGGTCTTAAGATGGATGAGCAGTTCTTC. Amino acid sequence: CATSDEGLKMDEQFF.

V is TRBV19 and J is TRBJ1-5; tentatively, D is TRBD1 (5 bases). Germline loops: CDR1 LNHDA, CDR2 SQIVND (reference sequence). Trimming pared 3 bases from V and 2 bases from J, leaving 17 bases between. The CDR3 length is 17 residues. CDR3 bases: TGTGCCAGTAGTATCGGTATAACTACGGGGCGCAATCAGCCCCAGCATTTT. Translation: CASSIGITTGRNQPQHF.

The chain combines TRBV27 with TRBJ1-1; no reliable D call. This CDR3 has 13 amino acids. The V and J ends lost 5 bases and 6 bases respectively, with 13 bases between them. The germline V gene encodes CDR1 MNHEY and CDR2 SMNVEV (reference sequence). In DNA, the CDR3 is TGTGCCAGCAGTCGATTGGACTCTTCTGAAGCTTTCTTT. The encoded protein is CASSRLDSSEAFF.

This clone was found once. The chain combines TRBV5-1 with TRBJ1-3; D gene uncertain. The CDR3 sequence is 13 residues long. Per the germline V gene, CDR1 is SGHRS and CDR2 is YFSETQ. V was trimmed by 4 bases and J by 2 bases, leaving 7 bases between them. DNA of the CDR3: TGCGCCAGCAGCCCTGAACCTGGAAACACCATATATTTT. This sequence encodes CASSPEPGNTIYF.

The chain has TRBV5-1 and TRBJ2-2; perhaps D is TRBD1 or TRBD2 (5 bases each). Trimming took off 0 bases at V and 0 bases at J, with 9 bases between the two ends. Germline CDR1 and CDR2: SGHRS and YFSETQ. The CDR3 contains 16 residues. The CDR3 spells CASSLERGSNTGELFF. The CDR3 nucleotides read TGCGCCAGCAGCTTGGAACGGGGCTCGAACACCGGGGAGCTGTTTTTT. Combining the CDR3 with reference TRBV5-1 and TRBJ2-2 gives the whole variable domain KAGVTQTPRYLIKTRGQQVTLSCSPISGHRSVSWYQQTPGQGLQFLFEYFSETQRNKGNFPGRFSGRQFSNSRSEMNVSTLELGDSALYLCASSLERGSNTGELFFGEGSRLTVL.

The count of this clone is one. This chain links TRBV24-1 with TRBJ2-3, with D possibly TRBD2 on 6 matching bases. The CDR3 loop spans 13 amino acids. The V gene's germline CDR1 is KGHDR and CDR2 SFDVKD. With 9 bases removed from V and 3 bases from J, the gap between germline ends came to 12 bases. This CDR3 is CATASRGTDTQYF. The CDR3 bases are TGTGCCACCGCCTCACGGGGGACAGATACGCAGTATTTT.

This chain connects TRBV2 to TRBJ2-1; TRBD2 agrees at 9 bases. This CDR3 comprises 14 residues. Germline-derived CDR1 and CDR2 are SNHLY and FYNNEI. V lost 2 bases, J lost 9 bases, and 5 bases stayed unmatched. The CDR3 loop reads CASSETAGGPEQFF. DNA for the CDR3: TGTGCCAGCAGTGAAACGGCGGGGGGGCCTGAGCAGTTCTTC.

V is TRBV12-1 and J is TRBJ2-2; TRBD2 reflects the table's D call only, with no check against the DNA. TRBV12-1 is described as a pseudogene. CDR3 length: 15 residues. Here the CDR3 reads CASSFYPGNTGELFF. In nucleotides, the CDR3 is TGTGCCAGCAGCTTTTACCCGGGGAACACCGGGGAGCTGTTTTTT.

CDR3 protein: CSGGGTGVTGELFF. CDR3 DNA: TGCAGCGGGGGGGGGACAGGGGTCACCGGGGAGCTGTTTTTT. The rearrangement joins TRBV29-1 to TRBJ2-2; 10 nucleotides align to TRBD1. The germline V gene has CDR1 SQVTM and CDR2 ANQGSEA. The CDR3 loop spans 14 amino acids. Unmatched junction bases numbered 6, after V lost 7 bases and J lost 4 bases.

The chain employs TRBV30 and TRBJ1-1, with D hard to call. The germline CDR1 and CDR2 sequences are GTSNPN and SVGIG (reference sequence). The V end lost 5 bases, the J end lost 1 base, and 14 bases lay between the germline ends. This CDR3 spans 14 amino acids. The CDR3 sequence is CAWDRIGKNTEAFF. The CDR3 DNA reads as TGTGCCTGGGATAGGATTGGGAAGAACACTGAAGCTTTCTTT.

CDR3 coding DNA: TGTGCCAGCAGCTTAGACAGCTCCTATGGCTACACCTTC. Translation gives CASSLDSSYGYTF. The chain carries TRBV7-2 and TRBJ1-2; D remains ambiguous. With 1 base removed from V and 4 bases from J, the gap between germline ends came to 7 bases. Germline V CDR1 and CDR2: SGHTA, FQGNSA. The CDR3 totals 13 residues.

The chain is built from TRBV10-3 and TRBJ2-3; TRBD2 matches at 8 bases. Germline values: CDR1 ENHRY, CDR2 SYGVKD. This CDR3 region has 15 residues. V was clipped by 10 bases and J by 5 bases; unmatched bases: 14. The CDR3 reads CATRGAGDYKDTQYF. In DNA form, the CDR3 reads TGTGCCACACGGGGAGCGGGGGACTACAAAGATACGCAGTATTTT.

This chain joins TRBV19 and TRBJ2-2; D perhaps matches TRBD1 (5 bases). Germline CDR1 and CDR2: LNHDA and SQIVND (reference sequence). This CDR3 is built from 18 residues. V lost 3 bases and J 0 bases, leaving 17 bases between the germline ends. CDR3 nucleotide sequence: TGTGCCAGTAGTATTCTCGATTCGGACATTACGAACACCGGGGAGCTGTTTTTT. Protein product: CASSILDSDITNTGELFF.

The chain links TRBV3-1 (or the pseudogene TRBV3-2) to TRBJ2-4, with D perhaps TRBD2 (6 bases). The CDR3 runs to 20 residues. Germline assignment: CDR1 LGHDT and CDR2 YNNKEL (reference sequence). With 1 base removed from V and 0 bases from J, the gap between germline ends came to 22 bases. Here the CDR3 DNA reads TGTGCCAGCAGCCAAGGTCCACTAGCCCTCAACGATGCAGCCAAAAACATTCAGTACTTC. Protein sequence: CASSQGPLALNDAAKNIQYF.

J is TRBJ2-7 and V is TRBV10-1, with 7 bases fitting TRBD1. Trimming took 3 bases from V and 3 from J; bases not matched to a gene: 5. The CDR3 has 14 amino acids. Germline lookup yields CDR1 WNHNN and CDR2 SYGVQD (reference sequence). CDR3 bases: TGCGCCAGCAGTGAAGGTAGGGGGCACTACGAGCAGTACTTC. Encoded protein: CASSEGRGHYEQYF.

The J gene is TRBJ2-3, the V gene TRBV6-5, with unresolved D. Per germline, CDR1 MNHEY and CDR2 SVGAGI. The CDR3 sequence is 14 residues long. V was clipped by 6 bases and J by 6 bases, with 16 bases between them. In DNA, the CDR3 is TGTGCCAGCAGGCCCGGCACCTTTGGGGATACGCAGTATTTT. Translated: CASRPGTFGDTQYF.

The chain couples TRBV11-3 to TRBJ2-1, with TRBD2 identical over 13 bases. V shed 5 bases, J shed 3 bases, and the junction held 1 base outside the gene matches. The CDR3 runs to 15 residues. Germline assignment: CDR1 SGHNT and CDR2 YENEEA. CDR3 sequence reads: CASSRLAGGYNEQFF. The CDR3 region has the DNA TGTGCCAGCAGCCGACTAGCGGGGGGCTACAATGAGCAGTTCTTC.

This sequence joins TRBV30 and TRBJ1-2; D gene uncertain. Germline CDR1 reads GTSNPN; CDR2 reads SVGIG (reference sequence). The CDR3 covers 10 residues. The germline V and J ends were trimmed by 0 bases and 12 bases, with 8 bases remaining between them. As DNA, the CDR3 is TGTGCCTGGAGTGTGAGAGTCCACACCTTC. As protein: CAWSVRVHTF.

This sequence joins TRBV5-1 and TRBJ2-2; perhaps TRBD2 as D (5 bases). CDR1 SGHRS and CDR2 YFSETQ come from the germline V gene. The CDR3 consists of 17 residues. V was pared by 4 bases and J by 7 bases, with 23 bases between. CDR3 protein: CASSPSPGPGSDGELFF. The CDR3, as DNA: TGCGCCAGCAGCCCATCCCCGGGCCCGGGGAGCGACGGGGAGCTGTTTTTT.